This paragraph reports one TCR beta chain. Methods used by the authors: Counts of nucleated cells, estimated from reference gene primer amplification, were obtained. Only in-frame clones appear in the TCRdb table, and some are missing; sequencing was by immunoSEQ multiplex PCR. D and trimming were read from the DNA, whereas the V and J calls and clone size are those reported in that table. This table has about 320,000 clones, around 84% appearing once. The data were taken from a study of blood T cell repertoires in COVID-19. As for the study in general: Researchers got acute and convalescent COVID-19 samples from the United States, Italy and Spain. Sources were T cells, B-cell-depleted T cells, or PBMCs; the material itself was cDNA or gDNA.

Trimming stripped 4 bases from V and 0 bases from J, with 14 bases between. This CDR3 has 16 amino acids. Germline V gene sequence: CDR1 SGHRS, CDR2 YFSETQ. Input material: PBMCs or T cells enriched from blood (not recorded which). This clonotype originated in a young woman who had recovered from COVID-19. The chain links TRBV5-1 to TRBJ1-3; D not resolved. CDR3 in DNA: TGCGCCAGCAGCCCATCCTATGATCCCTCTGGAAACACCATATATTTT. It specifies CASSPSYDPSGNTIYF. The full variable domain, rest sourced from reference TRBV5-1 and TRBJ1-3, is KAGVTQTPRYLIKTRGQQVTLSCSPISGHRSVSWYQQTPGQGLQFLFEYFSETQRNKGNFPGRFSGRQFSNSRSEMNVSTLELGDSALYLCASSPSYDPSGNTIYFGEGSWLTVV.